A single sample gave rise to the 28 T cell receptor beta chains below, sequenced in a study of blood T cell repertoires in COVID-19. The table came from immunoSEQ multiplex PCR; TCRdb's copy has only in-frame clones and leaves some out. This sample has over 200,000 clones, with 80% to 90% found just once. Sequences were obtained from PBMCs or T cells enriched from blood (not recorded which). These receptors were taken from a woman in her 30s who had been exposed to COVID-19.

The chain has TRBV4-1 and TRBJ2-2; D unclear. This CDR3 contains 17 residues. Per germline, CDR1 MGHRA and CDR2 YSYEKL. The V gene lost 0 bases and the J gene lost 6 bases, with 17 bases spanning the gap. CDR3 coding DNA: TGCGCCAGCAGCCAAGATTCTGCAGATCTCGTTTCCGGGGAGCTGTTTTTT. Translating gives CASSQDSADLVSGELFF.

The chain couples TRBV15 to TRBJ1-4; D remains ambiguous. The V gene's germline CDR1 is LNHNV and CDR2 YYDKDF (reference sequence). CDR3 length: 14 amino acids. The V end lost 0 bases, the J end lost 8 bases, and 10 bases lay between the germline ends. CDR3 in DNA: TGTGCCACCAGCAGAGACGGGTATAGCGAAAAACTGTTTTTT. This gives the protein CATSRDGYSEKLFF.

The chain has TRBV6-5 and TRBJ2-5, with 7 bases aligning to TRBD2. The CDR3 totals 14 residues. The ends lost 6 bases at V and 1 base at J; junction bases unmatched: 5. Germline assignment: CDR1 MNHEY and CDR2 SVGAGI. CDR3 amino acids: CASRFLAAQETQYF. The CDR3 DNA reads as TGTGCCAGCAGATTTCTAGCGGCCCAAGAGACCCAGTACTTC.

The V and J genes are TRBV7-9 and TRBJ1-1; no definite D call. The CDR3 has 18 amino acids. The V and J ends lost 5 bases and 4 bases respectively, with 26 bases between them. Per germline, CDR1 SEHNR and CDR2 FQNEAQ (reference sequence). The CDR3, as DNA: TGTGCCAGCAGCGTACTCAACTTCTTTGAGGGCCAGACCACTGAAGCTTTCTTT. Amino acids: CASSVLNFFEGQTTEAFF.

V and J are TRBV7-9 and TRBJ1-2; maybe TRBD1 (5 bases). This CDR3 region has 14 residues. Per germline, CDR1 SEHNR and CDR2 FQNEAQ (reference sequence). Trimming stripped 1 base from V and 4 bases from J, with 10 bases between. CDR3 in amino acids: CASSLGGSIYGYTF. For the CDR3, the DNA is TGTGCCAGCAGCTTAGGGGGCAGTATCTATGGCTACACCTTC.

The rearrangement joins TRBV12-3 or TRBV12-4 to TRBJ2-3; D unresolved. Trimming took off 8 bases at V and 2 bases at J, with 5 bases between the two ends. This CDR3 is built from 11 residues. The CDR3 reads CASSLTDTQYF. The CDR3 region has the DNA TGTGCCAGCTCCCTCACAGATACGCAGTATTTT.

CDR3 DNA: TGTGCCAGAAGCTTAAAGACAGTCCACCAGCCCCAGCATTTT. Encoded protein: CARSLKTVHQPQHF. The rearrangement joins TRBV5-3 to TRBJ1-5; possible D gene TRBD1, 5 bases. TRBV5-3 is assigned to the ORF class and has an uncertain function. The CDR3 is made up of 14 amino acids. V was shortened by 2 bases and J by 7 bases, with 13 bases between the two germline ends.

This clone was detected only once. The chain employs TRBV5-1 and TRBJ2-1, with 10 bases lining up with TRBD2. This CDR3 comprises 18 residues. Germline V lookup: CDR1 SGHRS, CDR2 YFSETQ. The junction had 9 bases not matched to a gene; V was cut back by 0 bases and J by 3 bases. CDR3 coding DNA: TGCGCCAGCAGCTTGGAAATAAGCGGGAGGGCCATCTACAATGAGCAGTTCTTC. This translates into CASSLEISGRAIYNEQFF. The whole variable domain, remainder taken from reference TRBV5-1 and TRBJ2-1, is KAGVTQTPRYLIKTRGQQVTLSCSPISGHRSVSWYQQTPGQGLQFLFEYFSETQRNKGNFPGRFSGRQFSNSRSEMNVSTLELGDSALYLCASSLEISGRAIYNEQFFGPGTRLTVL.

This clone occurred once. V is TRBV6-5 and J is TRBJ2-5, with unresolved D. Trimming stripped 8 bases from V and 6 bases from J, with 13 bases between. Per the germline V gene, CDR1 is MNHEY and CDR2 is SVGAGI. CDR3 length: 12 amino acids. The CDR3 protein is CASFQDRQTQYF. CDR3 in DNA: TGTGCCAGCTTCCAGGATAGGCAGACCCAGTACTTC.

The chain is built from TRBV27 and TRBJ1-1, with TRBD1 identical over 8 bases. CDR3 length: 13 residues. Germline CDR1 MNHEY, CDR2 SMNVEV (reference sequence). V lost 8 bases, J lost 0 bases, and 2 bases stayed unmatched. CDR3 nucleotides: TGTGCCAGCTCGGGACAGGTGAACACTGAAGCTTTCTTT. Protein: CASSGQVNTEAFF.

This clone was counted ten times or more. DNA for the CDR3: TGTGCCAGCGAGGGTCCTCTTTCCTTTAGTCGGGATCAGCCCCAGCATTTT. Translated, it gives CASEGPLSFSRDQPQHF. This chain connects TRBV2 to TRBJ1-5, with D unclear. Germline CDR1 SNHLY, CDR2 FYNNEI. CDR3 length: 17 amino acids. V was clipped by 8 bases and J by 5 bases, with 25 bases between them.

The chain uses TRBV10-1 and TRBJ1-1; no clear D. Germline assignment: CDR1 WNHNN and CDR2 SYGVQD (reference sequence). V lost 4 bases to trimming and J lost 2 bases, with 11 bases between them. This CDR3 has 14 amino acids. This CDR3 reads CASSVGSGNTEAFF. In DNA, the CDR3 is TGCGCCAGCAGTGTCGGCAGCGGAAACACTGAAGCTTTCTTT.

The V gene is TRBV6-4, the J gene TRBJ2-2; TRBD2 matches 12 bases. The junction had 7 bases not matched to a gene; V was cut back by 8 bases and J by 3 bases. This CDR3 is built from 16 residues. The germline V gene encodes CDR1 MRHNA and CDR2 SNTAGT. The CDR3 reads CASGTGTSGHTGELFF. The CDR3 nucleotides read TGTGCCAGCGGGACCGGGACTAGCGGGCACACCGGGGAGCTGTTTTTT.

In its sample, this clone was seen once. The chain uses TRBV6-5 and TRBJ1-4, with TRBD1 matching over 7 bases. Trimming removed 0 bases from V and 3 bases from J; junction bases left unmatched: 1. Germline CDR1 is MNHEY and CDR2 is SVGAGI. This CDR3 comprises 15 residues. CDR3 bases: TGTGCCAGCAGTTACTCCGGGACAGCTAATGAAAAACTGTTTTTT. Translating gives CASSYSGTANEKLFF.

This rearrangement joins TRBV9 to TRBJ1-1; TRBD1 matches 12 bases. Losses at the gene ends were 2 bases for V and 7 bases for J; bases not matched to a gene: 9. There are 16 residues in the CDR3. Germline V gene sequence: CDR1 SGDLS, CDR2 YYNGEE. CDR3 amino acids: CASSVGTGGVQSEAFF. In nucleotides, the CDR3 is TGTGCCAGCAGCGTTGGGACAGGGGGCGTTCAGAGTGAAGCTTTCTTT.

The chain is built from TRBV9 and TRBJ1-4; no clear D gene. The germline gives CDR1 SGDLS, CDR2 YYNGEE. V lost 0 bases and J lost 11, with 14 bases in between. This CDR3 region has 14 residues. The CDR3 DNA sequence: TGTGCCAGCAGCGTAGGAAACAGTCCTGATAAACTGTTTTTT. It specifies CASSVGNSPDKLFF.

J is TRBJ1-1 and V is TRBV6-5; 7 bases are a match to TRBD1. Germline trimming cut 6 bases from V and 5 bases from J; bases unmatched to any gene: 12. CDR1 and CDR2 from the germline V gene are MNHEY and SVGAGI. The CDR3 runs to 15 residues. The DNA for the CDR3 is TGTGCCAGCAGCGACTCAGGGGGAAAAGGGACTGAAGCTTTCTTT. Amino acids: CASSDSGGKGTEAFF.

The chain is built from TRBV7-6 and TRBJ2-2; D possibly corresponds to TRBD2 (6 bases). Trimming stripped 1 base from V and 7 bases from J, with 7 bases between. The germline V gene has CDR1 SGHVS and CDR2 FNYEAQ. The CDR3 totals 13 residues. The CDR3 sequence: CASSLGLDGELFF. The CDR3 DNA reads TGTGCCAGCAGCTTAGGACTAGACGGGGAGCTGTTTTTT. Looking up the rest from reference TRBV7-6 and TRBJ2-2 gives the full variable domain: GAGVSQSPRYKVTKRGQDVALRCDPISGHVSLYWYRQALGQGPEFLTYFNYEAQQDKSGLPNDRFSAERPEGSISTLTIQRTEQRDSAMYRCASSLGLDGELFFGEGSRLTVL.

The count of this clone is one. The chain's CDR3 is CASSLRGRSSYNEQFF. In DNA form, the CDR3 reads TGTGCCAGCAGCTTAAGAGGGAGAAGCTCCTACAATGAGCAGTTCTTC. This sequence joins TRBV11-3 and TRBJ2-1; possibly TRBD2 for D (5 bases). This CDR3 region has 16 residues. Germline assignment: CDR1 SGHNT and CDR2 YENEEA. V lost 2 bases and J lost 0, with 11 bases in between.

The chain recombines TRBV11-2 with TRBJ2-3, with D maybe TRBD2 (6 bases). The germline V gene has CDR1 SGHAT and CDR2 FQNNGV. The CDR3 is made up of 17 amino acids. Deletions cut 7 bases from V and 2 bases from J, with 22 bases between. The CDR3 loop is CASTQKYRGRLTDTQYF. CDR3 nucleotides: TGTGCCAGCACCCAAAAGTATCGGGGGAGGCTCACAGATACGCAGTATTTT.

The V call is TRBV3-1 (or the pseudogene TRBV3-2), the J call TRBJ2-2; D remains unclear. The germline gives CDR1 LGHDT, CDR2 YNNKEL (reference sequence). The CDR3 contains 14 residues. V lost 0 bases, J lost 4 bases, and 6 bases lay in between. The DNA of the CDR3 is TGTGCCAGCAGCCAAGATCCGAGCACCGGGGAGCTGTTTTTT. Translating it yields CASSQDPSTGELFF.

The chain recombines TRBV11-2 with TRBJ2-5, with D maybe TRBD1 (6 bases). This CDR3 contains 13 residues. V gave up 5 bases and J gave up 5 bases, with 12 bases separating them. In germline, CDR1 is SGHAT, CDR2 FQNNGV. The DNA for the CDR3 is TGTGCCAGCAGCCGACAGGAGGAGGAGACCCAGTACTTC. Amino acid sequence: CASSRQEEETQYF.

This clone showed up just a few times. V is TRBV6-5 and J is TRBJ2-7; D may be TRBD1 (6 bases). Germline V gene sequence: CDR1 MNHEY, CDR2 SVGAGI. Trimming removed 2 bases from V and 5 bases from J, with 13 bases in between. The CDR3 is 14 residues long. The DNA for the CDR3 is TGTGCCAGCAGTTACACCAGGGGAAGCAACGAGCAGTACTTC. This encodes CASSYTRGSNEQYF.

V is TRBV11-2 and J is TRBJ2-7; D is undetermined. This CDR3 has 14 residues. Germline V gives CDR1 SGHAT, CDR2 FQNNGV. Trimming shortened V by 2 bases and J by 2 bases, and 10 bases separated the two germline ends. In DNA, the CDR3 is TGTGCCAGCAGCTTAACGGCAGGCGCCTACGAGCAGTACTTC. Encoded protein: CASSLTAGAYEQYF.

V gene TRBV30 combines with J gene TRBJ1-1; 9 positions match TRBD1. The germline V gene has CDR1 GTSNPN and CDR2 SVGIG (reference sequence). This CDR3 is built from 15 residues. Trimming cost V 0 bases and J 5 bases; bases outside gene matches: 7. DNA for the CDR3: TGTGCCTGGAGTGTAGGGGGGACAGGGAGGACTGAAGCTTTCTTT. Its translation is CAWSVGGTGRTEAFF.

The CDR3 loop is CASSFRTGGSGYTF. Here the CDR3 DNA reads TGTGCCAGCAGCTTCAGGACAGGGGGAAGTGGCTACACCTTC. This chain connects TRBV13 to TRBJ1-2, with TRBD1 matching 10 bases. The CDR3 covers 14 residues. The V segment lost 3 bases and the J segment 7 bases; nucleotides outside the gene matches: 5. CDR1 and CDR2 from the germline V gene are PRHDT and FYEKMQ (reference sequence).

The rearrangement links TRBV11-2 to TRBJ2-1; no clear D gene. Germline assignment: CDR1 SGHAT and CDR2 FQNNGV. The CDR3 runs to 12 residues. The V end was cut by 3 bases, the J end by 5 bases, with 5 bases between. The CDR3 nucleotides read TGTGCCAGCAGCTTCTATCACAATGAGCAGTTCTTC. It specifies CASSFYHNEQFF.

The genes are TRBV30 and TRBJ1-6; D remains unclear. Trimming took 3 bases from V and 7 from J, leaving 16 bases between them. The CDR3 has 15 amino acids. Per the germline V gene, CDR1 is GTSNPN and CDR2 is SVGIG (reference sequence). CDR3 amino acids: CAWSPARVGNSPLHF. The CDR3 DNA is TGTGCCTGGAGCCCCGCGCGGGTGGGGAATTCACCCCTCCACTTT.